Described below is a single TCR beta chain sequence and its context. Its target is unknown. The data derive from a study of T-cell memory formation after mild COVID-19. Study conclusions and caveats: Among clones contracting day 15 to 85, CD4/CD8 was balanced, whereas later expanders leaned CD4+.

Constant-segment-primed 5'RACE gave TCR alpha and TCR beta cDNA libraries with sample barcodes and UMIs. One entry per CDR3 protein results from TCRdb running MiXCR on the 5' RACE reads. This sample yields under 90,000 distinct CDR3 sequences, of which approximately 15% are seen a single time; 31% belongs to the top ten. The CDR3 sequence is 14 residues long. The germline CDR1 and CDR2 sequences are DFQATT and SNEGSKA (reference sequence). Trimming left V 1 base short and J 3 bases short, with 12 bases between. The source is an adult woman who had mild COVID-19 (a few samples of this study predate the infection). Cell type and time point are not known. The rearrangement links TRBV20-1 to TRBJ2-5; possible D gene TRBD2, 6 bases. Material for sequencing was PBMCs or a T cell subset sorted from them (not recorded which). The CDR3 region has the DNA TGCAGTGCTAGAGGTGGTAGCGGAGAAGAGACCCAGTACTTC. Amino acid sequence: CSARGGSGEETQYF.